This T cell receptor beta chain originates from a study of patients and donors after allogeneic stem cell transplantation. This clonotype was found a few times. MiXCR, run by TCRdb on the RT-PCR reads, gives a single entry per CDR3 protein. Among about a million distinct CDR3 sequences listed, more than 15% were seen once. CDR1 and CDR2 from the germline V gene are KGHSY and FQNENV. V trimming: 2 bases; J trimming: 1 base; junction bases outside the gene matches: 5. The CDR3 totals 17 residues. V is TRBV16 and J is TRBJ2-1; the match to TRBD2 covers 10 bases. This receptor was identified in a human donor who was either an allogeneic HSCT recipient or a stem cell or donor lymphocyte infusion donor (not recorded which). It is not recorded whose cells these are; they may come from a transplant donor. Specimen: blood, either unsorted or a sorted T cell fraction (not recorded which). The CDR3 bases are TGTGCCAGCAGCCAAGGACTAGCGGCTACTTCCTACAATGAGCAGTTCTTC. Protein: CASSQGLAATSYNEQFF.